This T cell receptor beta chain comes out of a study of T cell clonality in common variable immunodeficiency. This table comes from immunoSEQ multiplex PCR, and its TCRdb copy is limited to in-frame clones, with some not included. This sample has roughly 34,000 clones, each found more than once. In this sample, this clone turned up many times. The read finishes 3 residues shy of the CDR3 end, and the germline J gene is used to complete it. The CDR3 loop spans 16 amino acids. V lost 5 bases and J lost 5; bases outside the gene matches: 9. Germline V gives CDR1 DFQATT, CDR2 SNEGSKA (reference sequence).

Sequencing input: peripheral blood mononuclear cells. The chain links TRBV20-1 to TRBJ2-2; TRBD2 agrees at 12 bases. The TCR sequence derives from a person between 18 and 69 years old in good health. CDR3 residues: CSARLAGARGTGELFF. The CDR3 DNA, read in part, is TGCAGTGCTCGACTAGCGGGAGCCAGGGGGACCGGGGAG.